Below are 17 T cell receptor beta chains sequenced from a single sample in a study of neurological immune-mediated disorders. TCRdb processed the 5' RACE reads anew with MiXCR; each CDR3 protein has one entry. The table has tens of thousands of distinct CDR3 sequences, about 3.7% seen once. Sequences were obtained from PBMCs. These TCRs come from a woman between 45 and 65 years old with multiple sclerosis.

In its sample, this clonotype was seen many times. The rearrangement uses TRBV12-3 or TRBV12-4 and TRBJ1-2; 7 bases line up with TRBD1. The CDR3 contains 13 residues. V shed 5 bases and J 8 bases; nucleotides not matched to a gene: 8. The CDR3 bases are TGTGCCAGCAGTACCCGGGACAGTGGCGGCTACACCTTC. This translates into CASSTRDSGGYTF.

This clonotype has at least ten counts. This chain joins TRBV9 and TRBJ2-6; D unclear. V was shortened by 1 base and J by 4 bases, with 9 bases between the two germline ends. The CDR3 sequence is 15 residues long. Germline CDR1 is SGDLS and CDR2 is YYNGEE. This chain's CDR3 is CASSVPSLGANVLTF. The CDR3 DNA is TGTGCCAGCAGCGTACCTTCTCTCGGGGCCAACGTCCTGACTTTC.

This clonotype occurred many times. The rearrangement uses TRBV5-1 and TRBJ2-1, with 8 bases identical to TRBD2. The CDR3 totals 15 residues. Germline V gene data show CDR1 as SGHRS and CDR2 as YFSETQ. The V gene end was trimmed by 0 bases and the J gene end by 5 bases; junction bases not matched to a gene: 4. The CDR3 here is CASSLDQRENNEQFF. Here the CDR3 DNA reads TGCGCCAGCAGCTTGGACCAGCGGGAGAACAATGAGCAGTTCTTC.

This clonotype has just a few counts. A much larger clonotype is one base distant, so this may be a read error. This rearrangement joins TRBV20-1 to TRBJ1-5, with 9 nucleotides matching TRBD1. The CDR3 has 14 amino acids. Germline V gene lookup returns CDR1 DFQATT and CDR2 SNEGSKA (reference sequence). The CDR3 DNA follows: TGCAGTGCTAGATCCGGGACAGGGTATCAGCCCCAGAATTTT. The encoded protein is CSARSGTGYQPQNF.

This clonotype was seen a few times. CDR3 nucleotides: TGTGCCAGCAGCCGCGGGAGGACCGGGGAGCTGTTTTTT. Protein product: CASSRGRTGELFF. V is TRBV11-3 and J is TRBJ2-2; TRBD2 matches 8 bases. V trimming: 5 bases; J trimming: 5 bases; junction bases outside the gene matches: 1. The germline V gene has CDR1 SGHNT and CDR2 YENEEA. This CDR3 has 13 amino acids.

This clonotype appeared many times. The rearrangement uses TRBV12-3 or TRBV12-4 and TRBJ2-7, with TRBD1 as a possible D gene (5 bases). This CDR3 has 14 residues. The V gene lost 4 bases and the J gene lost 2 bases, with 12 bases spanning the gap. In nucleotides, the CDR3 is TGTGCCAGCAGTTACCAGGGTGTAGCCTACGAGCAGTACTTC. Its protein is CASSYQGVAYEQYF.

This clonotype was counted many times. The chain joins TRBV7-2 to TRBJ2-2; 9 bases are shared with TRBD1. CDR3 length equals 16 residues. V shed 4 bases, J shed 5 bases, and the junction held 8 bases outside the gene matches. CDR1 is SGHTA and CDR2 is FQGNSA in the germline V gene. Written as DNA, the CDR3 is TGTGCCAGCAGCTCCCACAGGGGGCTCGGGACCGGGGAGCTGTTTTTT. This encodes CASSSHRGLGTGELFF. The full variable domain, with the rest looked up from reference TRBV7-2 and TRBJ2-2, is GAGVSQSPSNKVTEKGKDVELRCDPISGHTALYWYRQSLGQGLEFLIYFQGNSAPDKSGLPSDRFSAERTGGSVSTLTIQRTQQEDSAVYLCASSSHRGLGTGELFFGEGSRLTVL.

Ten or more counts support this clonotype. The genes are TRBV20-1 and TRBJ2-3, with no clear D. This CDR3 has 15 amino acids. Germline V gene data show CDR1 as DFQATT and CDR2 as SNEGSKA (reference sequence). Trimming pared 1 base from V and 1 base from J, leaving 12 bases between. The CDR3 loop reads CSARGTRSGTDTQYF. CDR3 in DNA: TGCAGTGCTAGAGGGACCCGGAGCGGCACAGATACGCAGTATTTT.

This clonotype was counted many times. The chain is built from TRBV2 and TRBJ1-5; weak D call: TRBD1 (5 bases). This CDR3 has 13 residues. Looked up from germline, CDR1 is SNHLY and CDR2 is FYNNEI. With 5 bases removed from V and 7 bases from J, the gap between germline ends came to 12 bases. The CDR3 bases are TGTGCCAGCAGTACGGGGCCACGGCAGCCCCAGCATTTT. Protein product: CASSTGPRQPQHF.

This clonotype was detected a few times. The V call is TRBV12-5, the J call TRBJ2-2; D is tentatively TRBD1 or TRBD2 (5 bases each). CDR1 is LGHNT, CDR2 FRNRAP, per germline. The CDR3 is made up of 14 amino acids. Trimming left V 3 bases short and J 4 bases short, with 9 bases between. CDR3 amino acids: CASGFPGRTGELFF. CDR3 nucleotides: TGTGCTAGTGGTTTTCCGGGACGCACCGGGGAGCTGTTTTTT.

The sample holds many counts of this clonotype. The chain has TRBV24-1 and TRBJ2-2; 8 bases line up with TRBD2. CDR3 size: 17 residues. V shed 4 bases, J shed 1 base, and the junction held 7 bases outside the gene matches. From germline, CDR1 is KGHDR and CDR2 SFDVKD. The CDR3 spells CATSEPSGRQNTGELFF. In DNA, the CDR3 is TGTGCCACCAGTGAACCCAGCGGGAGACAGAACACCGGGGAGCTGTTTTTT.

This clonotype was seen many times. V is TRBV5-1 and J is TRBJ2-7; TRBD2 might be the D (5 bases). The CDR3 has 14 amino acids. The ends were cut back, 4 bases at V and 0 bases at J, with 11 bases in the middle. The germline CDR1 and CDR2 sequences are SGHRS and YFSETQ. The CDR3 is CASSRLGSSYEQYF. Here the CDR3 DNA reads TGCGCCAGCAGCCGCCTTGGGAGCTCCTACGAGCAGTACTTC.

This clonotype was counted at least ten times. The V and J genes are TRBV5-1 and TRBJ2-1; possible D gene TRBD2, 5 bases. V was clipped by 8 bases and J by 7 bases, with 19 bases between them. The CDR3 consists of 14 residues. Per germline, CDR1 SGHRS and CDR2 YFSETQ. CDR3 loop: CASAPRLAGNEQFF. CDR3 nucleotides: TGCGCCAGTGCCCCGCGGCTAGCTGGAAATGAGCAGTTCTTC.

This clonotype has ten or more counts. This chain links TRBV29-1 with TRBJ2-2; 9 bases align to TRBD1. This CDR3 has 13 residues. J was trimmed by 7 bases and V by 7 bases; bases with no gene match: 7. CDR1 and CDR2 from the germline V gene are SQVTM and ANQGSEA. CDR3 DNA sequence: TGCAGCGGGGGGACAGGGCAGGACGGGGAGCTGTTTTTT. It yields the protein CSGGTGQDGELFF.

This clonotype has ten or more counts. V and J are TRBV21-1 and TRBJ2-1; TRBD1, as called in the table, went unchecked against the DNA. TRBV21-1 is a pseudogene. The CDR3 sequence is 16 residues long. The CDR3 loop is CASSLRGGPLYNEQFF. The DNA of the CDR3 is TGTGCCAGCAGCTTGAGGGGGGGTCCCCTGTACAATGAGCAGTTCTTC.

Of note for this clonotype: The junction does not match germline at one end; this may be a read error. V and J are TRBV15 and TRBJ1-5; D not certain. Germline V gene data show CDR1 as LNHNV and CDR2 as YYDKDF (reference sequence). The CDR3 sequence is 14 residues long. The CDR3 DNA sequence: TGTGCCACCAGCGAAGGGCTCATCAATCAGCCCCAGAATTTT. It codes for CATSEGLINQPQNF.

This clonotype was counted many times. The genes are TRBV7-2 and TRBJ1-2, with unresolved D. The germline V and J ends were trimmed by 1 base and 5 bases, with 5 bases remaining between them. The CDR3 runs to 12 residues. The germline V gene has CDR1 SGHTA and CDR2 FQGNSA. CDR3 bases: TGTGCCAGCAGCTTAGGCGGATATGGCTACACCTTC. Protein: CASSLGGYGYTF.